These T cell receptor beta chains were read from a single sample in a study of cytomegalovirus exposure and HLA in healthy donors. Assay used: immunoSEQ multiplex PCR; TCRdb lists only in-frame clones, some missing. The sample contains 150,000 to 200,000 clones, about 89% of which appear only once. Sequenced input: PBMCs. The receptor source for this set is a man aged 18 to 30 in good health and CMV-seropositive. CDR3s include the opening cysteine and the closing phenylalanine or tryptophan. D genes are given only for firm matches. Size tells how often a clone was seen (once, few, many) or the class of an expanded clone, and some rows leave it out.

D gene	clone size	V gene	J gene	CDR3 DNA	CDR3 protein
TRBD2	.	TRBV7-6	TRBJ2-5	TGTGCCAGCAGCTCCTCTAGCGGAGAAGAGACCCAGTACTTC	CASSSSSGEETQYF
.	.	TRBV28	TRBJ1-4	TGTGCCAGCAGTTTAGGGGGGTTAAAGGCTAATGAAAAACTGTTTTTT	CASSLGGLKANEKLFF
.	.	TRBV7-2	TRBJ2-7	TGTGCCAGCAGCTTAGCGGAGGGCTACGAGCAGTACTTC	CASSLAEGYEQYF
TRBD1	.	TRBV27	TRBJ2-7	TGTGCCAGCAGCCTGGGGACAGGGTTGTCCCACGAGCAGTACTTC	CASSLGTGLSHEQYF
TRBD2	once	TRBV6-6	TRBJ2-7	TGTGCCAGCAGTAGAACCGGGACTAGCGGGACCTACGAGCAGTACTTC	CASSRTGTSGTYEQYF
.	.	TRBV30	TRBJ1-1	TGTGCCTGGATCCGTTTGCAGGGGAGATTGGACACTGAAGCTTTCTTT	CAWIRLQGRLDTEAFF
.	.	TRBV2	TRBJ1-1	TGTGCCAGCAGCAGGCAGGGCCAGCATGAAGCTTTCTTT	CASSRQGQHEAFF
.	.	TRBV7-9	TRBJ2-6	TGTGCCAGCGGCGGGTCTTACTCTGGGGCCAACGTCCTGACTTTC	CASGGSYSGANVLTF
.	once	TRBV7-2	TRBJ1-2	TGTGCCAGCAGCTCACCACAGAAACCCAACTATGGCTACACCTTC	CASSSPQKPNYGYTF
.	.	TRBV4-2	TRBJ2-7	TGTGCCAGCAGCCAAGCTCAACAGGGCTACGAGCAGTACTTC	CASSQAQQGYEQYF
TRBD2	.	TRBV7-7	TRBJ2-5	TGTGCTAGCAGCTTAGACGCTAGCGGGGAAGAGACCCAGTACTTC	CASSLDASGEETQYF
.	.	TRBV4-2	TRBJ1-2	TGTGCCAGCAGCCAGAAGGTAGCAGGGCCTTCGGGCTACACCTTC	CASSQKVAGPSGYTF
TRBD1	.	TRBV7-2	TRBJ1-2	TGTGCCAGCAGCGAGGGACAGGGGGTCTATTCGGCTTATGGCTACACCTTC	CASSEGQGVYSAYGYTF
.	.	TRBV7-2	TRBJ2-3	TGTGCCAGCAGGAGGGTCCTTGAGGGCACAGATACGCAGTATTTT	CASRRVLEGTDTQYF
.	.	TRBV4-3	TRBJ1-1	TGCGCCAGCAGCCACCCCGGGGGGGCCTCTGAAGCTTTCTTT	CASSHPGGASEAFF
TRBD1	.	TRBV7-2	TRBJ1-1	TGTGCCAGCAGCTTTGGGGGACAGGGAAAGAACACTGAAGCTTTCTTT	CASSFGGQGKNTEAFF
.	.	TRBV27	TRBJ2-7	TGTGCCAGCAGTAGGACAGCCGGGCTCTACGAGCAGTACTTC	CASSRTAGLYEQYF
TRBD2	.	TRBV7-2	TRBJ2-7	TGTGCCAGCAGCACTAGCGGGAGGGGAACCTACGAGCAGTACTTC	CASSTSGRGTYEQYF
.	.	TRBV28	TRBJ2-1	TGTGCCAGCAGTTCCCCTGCGGGGAAAATCTGGCAGTTCTTC	CASSSPAGKIWQFF
.	.	TRBV7-2	TRBJ2-1	TGTGCCAGCAGCTTACAGGGCGAGGAGTTCTTC	CASSLQGEEFF
TRBD1	.	TRBV5-1	TRBJ1-4	TGCGCCAGCAGCAGGGGACAGGGGGGTTACGAAAAACTGTTTTTT	CASSRGQGGYEKLFF
TRBD2	.	TRBV4-3	TRBJ2-1	TGCGCCAGCAGCCTCGGTCTAGCGGGAGGCCTCCCGTTCTTC	CASSLGLAGGLPFF
.	.	TRBV19	TRBJ1-3	TGTGCCAGTAGTACCAGGGTGTCTGGAAACACCATATATTTT	CASSTRVSGNTIYF
.	few	TRBV5-6	TRBJ1-2	TGTGCCAGCAGCCCGACAGGCTATGGCTACACCTTC	CASSPTGYGYTF
TRBD1	once	TRBV27	TRBJ1-2	TGTGCCAGCTGGGGGACAGGTGATAACTATGGCTACACCTTC	CASWGTGDNYGYTF
TRBD1	.	TRBV2	TRBJ2-7	TGTGCCAGCAGTACGGACAGGGGGCGGAACGAGCAGTACTTC	CASSTDRGRNEQYF
.	.	TRBV5-4	TRBJ1-2	TGTGCCAGCAGCTTGGGTGCCCTTAGTACTAACTATGGCTACACCTTC	CASSLGALSTNYGYTF